These T cell receptor beta chains were read from a single sample in a study of T cell repertoires in cytomegalovirus infection. TCRdb independently ran MiXCR on the reads; one entry per CDR3 protein. Here the sample spans 740,000 or so distinct CDR3 sequences, about a third being singletons. The sequencing input was PBMCs. Source of these receptors: a human donor in good health (CMV status not recorded). Some clones in this sample may be carry-over from other donors' samples. Each CDR3 is given with its conserved first and last residue. A D gene is named only where the DNA matches it firmly. The size of a clone is reported for some rows only, either as once, few or many, or as a class for expanded clones.

TRBJ2-7	many	TRBV18	TRBD2	TGTGCCAGCTCACCAACTAGCGGGGGGGCCTACGAGCAGTACTTC	CASSPTSGGAYEQYF
TRBJ2-2	-	TRBV7-3	TRBD2	TGTGCCAGCAGCTTATTACCAGCGGGGGCCACGAACTCCGGGGAGCTGTTTTTT	CASSLLPAGATNSGELFF
TRBJ2-1	many	TRBV7-8	TRBD2	TGTGCCAGCAGCTCGTTGGGACTAGCGGGAGGGGAGCAGTTCTTC	CASSSLGLAGGEQFF
TRBJ2-3	-	TRBV6-5	-	TGTGCCAGCAGTTACAAGGCTAGCAGGGGTTTTTGGGATACGCAGTATTTT	CASSYKASRGFWDTQYF
TRBJ2-3	-	TRBV24-1	-	TGTGCCACCAGTGATTGGGGATTGCAGTATTTT	CATSDWGLQYF
TRBJ2-2	-	TRBV7-8	-	TGTGCCAGCAGTCCGTTGGATACCTTAACGAACACCGGGGAGCTGTTTTTT	CASSPLDTLTNTGELFF
TRBJ2-1	-	TRBV6-1	-	TGTGCCAGCAGTGATGACTCCTTGGCAAATGCAAAGCAGTTCTTC	CASSDDSLANAKQFF
TRBJ1-2	few	TRBV6-6	-	TGTGCCAGCAGACTAACAGAAAACTATGGCTACACCTTC	CASRLTENYGYTF
TRBJ2-5	-	TRBV29-1	-	TGCAGCGGGGAACAGGGAGAAGAGACCCAGTACTTC	CSGEQGEETQYF
TRBJ1-5	-	TRBV5-6	TRBD1	TGTGCCAGCAGCTCCACCCTGGCGACAGGGGAGCGGGCAGCCCAGCATTTT	CASSSTLATGERAAQHF
TRBJ1-1	-	TRBV20-1	-	TGCAGTGCTAGAGATAGGAGACACTTGAACACTGAAGCTTTCTTT	CSARDRRHLNTEAFF
TRBJ1-1	-	TRBV5-3	-	TGTGCCAGCTGCTTTCAACCGAACACTGAAGCTTTCTTT	CASCFQPNTEAFF
TRBJ1-2	few	TRBV12-3/TRBV12-4	TRBD1	TGTGCCAGCAGTTTCCCCACACAGGGGAGGTATGGCTACACCTTC	CASSFPTQGRYGYTF
TRBJ1-5	-	TRBV20-1	-	TGCAGTGGTTTGCCCCAAGCAGTCAATCAGCCCCAGCATTTT	CSGLPQAVNQPQHF
TRBJ1-5	few	TRBV4-1	-	TGCGCCAGCAGCAGGGGGTCCCATGGCAATCAGCCCCAGCATTTT	CASSRGSHGNQPQHF